What follows are 7 T cell receptor beta chains derived from one specimen sequenced in a study of CD8 T cells in Susac syndrome. cDNA came from roughly 0.47 to 1 ug RNA primed by random hexamers. TCRdb passed the immunoSEQ multiplex PCR reads through MiXCR, listing each CDR3 protein once. Among some 180,000 distinct CDR3 sequences listed, around 94% were seen once. The sequencing sample was made of CD4+ T cells from PBMCs. These receptors were obtained from a human donor with Susac syndrome.

V and J are TRBV7-2 and TRBJ2-5; tentative D call: TRBD1 (7 bases). Germline CDR1 SGHTA, CDR2 FQGNSA. V was cut by 5 bases and J by 5 bases, with 18 bases left in between. The CDR3 runs to 15 residues. As DNA, the CDR3 is TGTGCCAGCAGCCCGCCGGGGGCAGGGGGTGAGACCCAGTACTTC. Translating it yields CASSPPGAGGETQYF.

This clonotype was seen just once. The chain employs TRBV20-1 and TRBJ2-2; D is unresolved. With 6 bases removed from V and 5 bases from J, the gap between germline ends came to 10 bases. Germline CDR1 DFQATT, CDR2 SNEGSKA (reference sequence). This CDR3 has 12 residues. CDR3 sequence: CSARIPTGELFF. CDR3 coding DNA: TGCAGTGCCCGCATACCTACCGGGGAGCTGTTTTTT.

In the case of this clonotype: Mismatch with germline at one junction end may stem from a read error. This chain connects TRBV5-4 to TRBJ1-1; weak D call: TRBD1 (5 bases). Germline CDR1 is SGHNT and CDR2 is YYREEE (reference sequence). The CDR3 length is 13 residues. The CDR3, as DNA: TGTGCCAGCAGCTGGGAGGCGGACACTGAAGTTTTCTTT. Its translation: CASSWEADTEVFF.

This rearrangement joins TRBV7-9 to TRBJ2-1; weak D call: TRBD2 (5 bases). V dropped 2 bases and J dropped 5 bases, with 7 bases sitting between them. The CDR3 has 13 residues. Germline CDR1 is SEHNR and CDR2 is FQNEAQ (reference sequence). CDR3 in amino acids: CASSLIANNEQFF. For the CDR3, the DNA is TGTGCCAGCAGCTTAATAGCGAACAATGAGCAGTTCTTC.

The rearrangement links TRBV20-1 to TRBJ1-5; the D gene is possibly TRBD1 (6 bases). The CDR3 covers 13 residues. The germline V gene has CDR1 DFQATT and CDR2 SNEGSKA (reference sequence). V lost 5 bases, J lost 5 bases, and 13 bases lay in between. The CDR3 DNA follows: TGCAGTGCTTTCGGACAGCTCCATCAGCCCCAGCATTTT. Protein product: CSAFGQLHQPQHF.

The V call is TRBV29-1, the J call TRBJ2-5; the D is unclear. V lost 0 bases, J lost 5 bases, and 7 bases lay in between. This CDR3 region has 12 residues. Germline CDR1 is SQVTM and CDR2 is ANQGSEA. This CDR3 reads CSVEEMGETQYF. The CDR3 region has the DNA TGCAGCGTTGAAGAGATGGGGGAGACCCAGTACTTC.

The genes are TRBV7-2 and TRBJ2-3; possible D gene TRBD2, 5 bases. The CDR3 consists of 16 residues. Trimming cost V 1 base and J 0 bases, with 11 bases left between them. Germline lookup yields CDR1 SGHTA and CDR2 FQGNSA. CDR3 amino acids: CASSLGPRVSTDTQYF. In DNA form, the CDR3 reads TGTGCCAGCAGCTTAGGACCGCGGGTTAGCACAGATACGCAGTATTTT. Complete variable domain (other parts from reference TRBV7-2 and TRBJ2-3): GAGVSQSPSNKVTEKGKDVELRCDPISGHTALYWYRQSLGQGLEFLIYFQGNSAPDKSGLPSDRFSAERTGGSVSTLTIQRTQQEDSAVYLCASSLGPRVSTDTQYFGPGTRLTVL.